This TCR beta chain stems from a study of a mutant IDH1 vaccine in newly diagnosed glioma. The time point was: week 35, safety follow-up. All doses held 300 ug of mutant IDH1 20-mer peptide, with topical imiquimod. CDR3 length: 14 residues. V lost 5 bases and J 5 bases, leaving 13 bases between the germline ends. Looked up from germline, CDR1 is SGHTA and CDR2 is FQGNSA. Only one count was recorded for this clone. As yet, its antigen is unknown. Method: immunoSEQ multiplex PCR; TCRdb's copy keeps in-frame clones and lacks some. Of 30,000 to 40,000 clones in the sample, around four fifths were seen once.

The material sequenced was PBMCs, taken from a glioma patient whose treatment included an IDH1 peptide vaccine. V usage is TRBV7-2 and J usage is TRBJ1-5; D uncertain. This TCR was sampled from a middle-aged man with glioma. Some clones in this sample may be carry-over from other donors' samples. CDR3 bases: TGTGCCAGCAGCCCTAAGGCACGGGATCAGCCCCAGCATTTT. It translates to CASSPKARDQPQHF.